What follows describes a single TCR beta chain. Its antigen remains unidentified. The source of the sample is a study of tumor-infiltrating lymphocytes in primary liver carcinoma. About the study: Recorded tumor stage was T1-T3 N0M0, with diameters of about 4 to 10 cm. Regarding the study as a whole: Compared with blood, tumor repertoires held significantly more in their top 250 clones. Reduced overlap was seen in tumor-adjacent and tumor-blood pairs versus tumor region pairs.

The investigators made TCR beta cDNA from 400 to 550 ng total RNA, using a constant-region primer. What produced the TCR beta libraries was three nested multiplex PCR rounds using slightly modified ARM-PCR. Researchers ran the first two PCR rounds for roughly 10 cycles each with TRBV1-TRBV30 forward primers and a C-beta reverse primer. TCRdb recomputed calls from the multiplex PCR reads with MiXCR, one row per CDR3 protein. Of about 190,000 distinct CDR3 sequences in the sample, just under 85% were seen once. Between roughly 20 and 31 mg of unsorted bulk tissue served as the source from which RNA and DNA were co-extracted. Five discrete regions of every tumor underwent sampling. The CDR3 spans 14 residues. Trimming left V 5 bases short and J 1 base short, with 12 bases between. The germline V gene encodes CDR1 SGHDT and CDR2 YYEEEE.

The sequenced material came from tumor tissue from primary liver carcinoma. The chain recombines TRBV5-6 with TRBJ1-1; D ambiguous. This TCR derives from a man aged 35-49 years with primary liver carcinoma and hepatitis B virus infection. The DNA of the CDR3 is TGTGCCAGCAGGCTGACGCCCAGGAACACTGAAGCTTTCTTT. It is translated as CASRLTPRNTEAFF. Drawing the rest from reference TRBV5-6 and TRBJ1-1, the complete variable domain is DAGVTQSPTHLIKTRGQQVTLRCSPKSGHDTVSWYQQALGQGPQFIFQYYEEEERQRGNFPDRFSGHQFPNYSSELNVNALLLGDSALYLCASRLTPRNTEAFFGQGTRLTVV.